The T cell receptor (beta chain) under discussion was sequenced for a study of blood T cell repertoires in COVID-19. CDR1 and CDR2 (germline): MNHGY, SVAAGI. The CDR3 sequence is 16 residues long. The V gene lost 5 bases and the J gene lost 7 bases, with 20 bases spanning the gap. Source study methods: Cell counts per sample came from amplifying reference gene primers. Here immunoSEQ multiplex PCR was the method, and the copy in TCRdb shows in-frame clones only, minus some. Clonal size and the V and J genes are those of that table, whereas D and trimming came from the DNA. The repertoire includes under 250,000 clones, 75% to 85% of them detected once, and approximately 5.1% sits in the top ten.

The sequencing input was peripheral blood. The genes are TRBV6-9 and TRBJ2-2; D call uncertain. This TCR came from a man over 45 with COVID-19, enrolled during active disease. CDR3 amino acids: CASSHETELSDGELFF. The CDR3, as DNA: TGTGCCAGCAGTCATGAGACGGAGCTATCGGACGGGGAGCTGTTTTTT.